This TCR beta chain was captured in a study of blood T cell repertoires in COVID-19. Looking at the study overall: The study drew acute and convalescent COVID-19 samples from the United States, Italy and Spain. Sample material is recorded as cDNA or gDNA derived from T cells, B-cell-depleted T cells, or PBMCs.

As originally analysed: Estimation of nucleated cell counts relied on the amplification of reference gene primers. Produced via immunoSEQ multiplex PCR; TCRdb's table is partial and in-frame only. For V, J and clone size, that table is used; D and trimming come from the DNA. The profile shows some 140,000 clones, 70% to 80% of them singletons. The germline CDR1 and CDR2 sequences are SGHRS and YFSETQ. The CDR3 covers 15 residues. V dropped 4 bases and J dropped 5; count of bases not matched to a gene: 4. This TCR was recovered from a woman aged 70-85 years with COVID-19, enrolled during active disease. Sample: peripheral blood. The chain is built from TRBV5-1 and TRBJ2-5; 14 nucleotides match TRBD2. The CDR3 DNA reads TGCGCCAGCAGCGCCGGACTAGCGGGGGGCGAGACCCAGTACTTC. It codes for CASSAGLAGGETQYF.